The clone carrying this T cell receptor (beta chain) has a handful of counts. Its antigen is not identified. These data are taken from a study of T cell repertoires in cytomegalovirus infection. The wider study: Evidence of both CMV infection and a matching HLA type came from public TCR beta signatures. Study-wide findings and caveats: HLA-C-restricted CMV-specific TCR beta clonotypes prevailed in the ex vivo response. Adding up the frequency of public TCR beta families identified people who carried CMV plus the relevant HLA.

V was shortened by 8 bases and J by 4 bases, with 34 bases between the two germline ends. The CDR3 has 20 residues. Germline lookup yields CDR1 MNHEY and CDR2 SVGEGT. TCRdb independently ran MiXCR on the reads; one entry per CDR3 protein. The sample shows around 180,000 distinct CDR3 sequences, roughly 19% of them seen only once. This receptor was obtained from a human donor in good health (CMV status not recorded). Some clones in this sample may be carry-over from other donors' samples. Sequencing used PBMCs. The V gene is TRBV6-2 or TRBV6-3, the J gene TRBJ2-3; D remains ambiguous. CDR3 bases: TGTGCCAGCCGTCCGACCTCGAAGAATCAGCCCCTGCTCAGCCCAGATACGCAGTATTTT. This sequence encodes CASRPTSKNQPLLSPDTQYF.